This record covers a single TCR beta chain. Antigen: not known. The CDR3 contains 13 residues. Trimming stripped 3 bases from V and 4 bases from J, with 9 bases between. Germline V gene sequence: CDR1 ENHRY, CDR2 SYGVKD. This entry comes from a study of cytomegalovirus exposure and HLA in healthy donors. General study results and limits: Relative to the approximately 700-donor mean, N-insertions were reportedly fewer in an Asian-associated ancestry cluster in a later analysis.

The PCR had 60 Vbeta and 13 Jbeta primers. Produced via immunoSEQ multiplex PCR; TCRdb's table is partial and in-frame only. This table has some 150,000 clones, roughly 60% appearing once. Sequenced: PBMCs. The chain combines TRBV10-3 with TRBJ1-2; TRBD1 is a possible D gene (5 bases). This TCR was recovered from a man aged 35 to 55 in good health and CMV-seronegative. The CDR3 DNA reads TGTGCCATCAGTGACGACAGTCTCTATGGCTACACCTTC. Protein product: CAISDDSLYGYTF.